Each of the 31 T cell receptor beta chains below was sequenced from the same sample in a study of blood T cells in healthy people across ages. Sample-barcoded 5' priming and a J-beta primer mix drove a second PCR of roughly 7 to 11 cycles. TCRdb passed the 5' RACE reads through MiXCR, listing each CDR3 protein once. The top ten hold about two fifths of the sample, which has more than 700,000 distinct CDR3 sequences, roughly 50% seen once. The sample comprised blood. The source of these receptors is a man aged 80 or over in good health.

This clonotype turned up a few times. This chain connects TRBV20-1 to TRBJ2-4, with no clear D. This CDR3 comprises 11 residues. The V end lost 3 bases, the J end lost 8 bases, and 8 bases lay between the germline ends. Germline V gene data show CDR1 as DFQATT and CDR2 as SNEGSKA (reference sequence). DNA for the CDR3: TGCAGTGCTAGTGGGGAAGACATTCAGTACTTC. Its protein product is CSASGEDIQYF.

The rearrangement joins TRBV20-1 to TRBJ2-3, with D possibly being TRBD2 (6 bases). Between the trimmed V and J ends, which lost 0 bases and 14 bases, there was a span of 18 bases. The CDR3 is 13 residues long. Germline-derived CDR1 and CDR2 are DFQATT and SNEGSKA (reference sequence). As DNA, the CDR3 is TGCAGTGCTAGAGATCTCCCGGGGGAAGGAGCGTATTTT. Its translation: CSARDLPGEGAYF.

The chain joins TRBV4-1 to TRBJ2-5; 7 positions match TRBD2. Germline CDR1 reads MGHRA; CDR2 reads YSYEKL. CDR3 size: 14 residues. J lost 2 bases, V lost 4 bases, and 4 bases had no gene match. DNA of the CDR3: TGCGCCAGCAGCCTTAGGGACTATCAAGAGACCCAGTACTTC. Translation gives CASSLRDYQETQYF.

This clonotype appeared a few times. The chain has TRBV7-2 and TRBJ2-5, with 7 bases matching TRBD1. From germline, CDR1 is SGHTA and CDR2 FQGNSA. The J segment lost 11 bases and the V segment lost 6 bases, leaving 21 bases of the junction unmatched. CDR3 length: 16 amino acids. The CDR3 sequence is CASRLLTGTFYNEQYF. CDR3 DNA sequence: TGTGCCAGCAGACTACTGACAGGGACATTCTACAATGAGCAGTACTTC.

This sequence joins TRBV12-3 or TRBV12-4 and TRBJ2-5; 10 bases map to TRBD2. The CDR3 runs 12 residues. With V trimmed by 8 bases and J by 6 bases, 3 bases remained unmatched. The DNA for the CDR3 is TGTGCCAGCCGTAGCGGGAGGAAGACCCAGTACTTC. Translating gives CASRSGRKTQYF.

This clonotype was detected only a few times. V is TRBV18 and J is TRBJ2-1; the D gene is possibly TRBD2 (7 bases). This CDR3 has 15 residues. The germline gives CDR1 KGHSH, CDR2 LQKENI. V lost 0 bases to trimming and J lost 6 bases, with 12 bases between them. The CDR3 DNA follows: TGTGCCAGCTCACCACCGCGGGGGCATGGCAATGAGCAGTTCTTC. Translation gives CASSPPRGHGNEQFF.

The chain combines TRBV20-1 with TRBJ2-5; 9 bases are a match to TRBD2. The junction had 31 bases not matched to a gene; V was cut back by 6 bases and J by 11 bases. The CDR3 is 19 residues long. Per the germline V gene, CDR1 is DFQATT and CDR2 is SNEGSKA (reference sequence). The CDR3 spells CSALKPGLAPSRSYNEQYF. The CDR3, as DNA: TGCAGTGCCCTAAAGCCGGGACTAGCCCCATCCCGCTCCTACAATGAGCAGTACTTC.

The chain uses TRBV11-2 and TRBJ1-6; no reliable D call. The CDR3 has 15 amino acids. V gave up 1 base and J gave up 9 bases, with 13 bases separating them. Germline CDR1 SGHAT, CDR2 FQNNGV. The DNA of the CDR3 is TGTGCCAGCAGCTTAGTGGAGGGCTTGGGTTCACCCCTCCACTTT. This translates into CASSLVEGLGSPLHF.

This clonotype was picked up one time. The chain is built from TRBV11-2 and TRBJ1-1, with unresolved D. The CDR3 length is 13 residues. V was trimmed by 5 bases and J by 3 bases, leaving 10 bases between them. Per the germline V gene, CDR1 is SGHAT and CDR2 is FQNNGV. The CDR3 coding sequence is TGTGCCAGCAGCCAGCGGGCCGACACTGAAGCTTTCTTT. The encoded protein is CASSQRADTEAFF.

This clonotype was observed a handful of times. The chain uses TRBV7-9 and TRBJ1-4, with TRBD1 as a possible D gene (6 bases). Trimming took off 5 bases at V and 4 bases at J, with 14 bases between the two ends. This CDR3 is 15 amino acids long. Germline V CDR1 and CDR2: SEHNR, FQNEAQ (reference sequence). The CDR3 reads CASSPGGGGNEKLFF. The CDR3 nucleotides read TGTGCCAGCAGCCCCGGGGGGGGCGGTAATGAAAAACTGTTTTTT.

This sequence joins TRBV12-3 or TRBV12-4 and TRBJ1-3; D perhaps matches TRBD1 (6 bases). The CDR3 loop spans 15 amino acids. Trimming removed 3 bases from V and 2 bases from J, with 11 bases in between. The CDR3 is CASSLGGAAGNTIYF. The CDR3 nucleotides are TGTGCCAGCAGTTTGGGGGGGGCAGCTGGAAACACCATATATTTT.

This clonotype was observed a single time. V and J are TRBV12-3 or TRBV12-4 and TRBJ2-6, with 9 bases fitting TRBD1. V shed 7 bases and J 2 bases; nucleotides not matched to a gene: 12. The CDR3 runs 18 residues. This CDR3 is CASILQGAWLPGANVLTF. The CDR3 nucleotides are TGTGCCAGCATCTTACAGGGGGCTTGGCTCCCTGGGGCCAACGTCCTGACTTTC.

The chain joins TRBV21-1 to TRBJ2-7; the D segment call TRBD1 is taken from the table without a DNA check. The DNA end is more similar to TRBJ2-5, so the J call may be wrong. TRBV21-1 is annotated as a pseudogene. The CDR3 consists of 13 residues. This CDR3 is CASSPTVKETQYF. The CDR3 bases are TGTGCCAGCAGCCCGACAGTTAAAGAGACCCAGTACTTC.

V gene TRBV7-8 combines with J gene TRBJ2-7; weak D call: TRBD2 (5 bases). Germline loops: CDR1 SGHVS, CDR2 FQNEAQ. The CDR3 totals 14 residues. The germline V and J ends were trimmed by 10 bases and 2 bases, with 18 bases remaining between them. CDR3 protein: CATGLEGSTYEQYF. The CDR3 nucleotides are TGTGCCACGGGCCTCGAGGGTTCCACCTACGAGCAGTACTTC.

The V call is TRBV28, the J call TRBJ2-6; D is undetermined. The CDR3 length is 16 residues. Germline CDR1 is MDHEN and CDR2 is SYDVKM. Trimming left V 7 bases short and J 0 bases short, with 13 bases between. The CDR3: CASNGPIRSGANVLTF. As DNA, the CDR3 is TGTGCCAGCAACGGACCTATTCGCTCTGGGGCCAACGTCCTGACTTTC.

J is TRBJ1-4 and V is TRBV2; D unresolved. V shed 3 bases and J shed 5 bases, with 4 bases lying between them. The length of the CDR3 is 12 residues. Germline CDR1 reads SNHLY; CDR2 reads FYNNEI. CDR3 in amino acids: CASSEQNEKLFF. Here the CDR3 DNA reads TGTGCCAGCAGTGAGCAGAATGAAAAACTGTTTTTT. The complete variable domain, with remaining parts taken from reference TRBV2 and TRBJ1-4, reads EPEVTQTPSHQVTQMGQEVILRCVPISNHLYFYWYRQILGQKVEFLVSFYNNEISEKSEIFDDQFSVERPDGSNFTLKIRSTKLEDSAMYFCASSEQNEKLFFGSGTQLSVL.

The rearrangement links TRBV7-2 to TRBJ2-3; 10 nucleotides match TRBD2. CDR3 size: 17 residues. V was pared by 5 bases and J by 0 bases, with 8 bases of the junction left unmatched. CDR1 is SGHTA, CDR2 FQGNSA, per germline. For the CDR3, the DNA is TGTGCCAGCAGCATACGCACTAGCGGGACTAGCACAGATACGCAGTATTTT. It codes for CASSIRTSGTSTDTQYF.

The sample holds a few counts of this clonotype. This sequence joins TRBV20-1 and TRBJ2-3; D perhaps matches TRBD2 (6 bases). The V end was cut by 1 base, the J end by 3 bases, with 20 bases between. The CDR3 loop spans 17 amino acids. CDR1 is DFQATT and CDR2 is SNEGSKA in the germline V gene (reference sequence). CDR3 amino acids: CSARAGVPLIYTDTQYF. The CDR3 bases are TGCAGTGCTAGAGCGGGAGTACCCCTTATATATACAGATACGCAGTATTTT.

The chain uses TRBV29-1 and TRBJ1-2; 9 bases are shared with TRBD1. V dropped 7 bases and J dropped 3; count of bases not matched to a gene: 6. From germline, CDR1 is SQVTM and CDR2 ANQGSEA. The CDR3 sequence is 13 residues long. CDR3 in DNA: TGCAGCGCTACACAGGGGGCGGACTATGGCTACACCTTC. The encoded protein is CSATQGADYGYTF.

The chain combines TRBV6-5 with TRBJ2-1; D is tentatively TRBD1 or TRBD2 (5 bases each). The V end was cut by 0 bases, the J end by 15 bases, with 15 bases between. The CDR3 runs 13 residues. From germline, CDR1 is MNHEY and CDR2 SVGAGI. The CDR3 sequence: CASSYSYLGEPFF. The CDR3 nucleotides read TGTGCCAGCAGTTACTCATATCTGGGGGAACCGTTCTTC.

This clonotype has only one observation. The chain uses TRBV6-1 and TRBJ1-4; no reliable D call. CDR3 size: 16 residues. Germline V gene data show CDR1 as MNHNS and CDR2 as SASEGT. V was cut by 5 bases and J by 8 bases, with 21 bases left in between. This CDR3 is CASSLRFLGGSEKLFF. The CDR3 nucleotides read TGTGCCAGCAGTCTCAGATTCCTTGGAGGTTCGGAAAAACTGTTTTTT.

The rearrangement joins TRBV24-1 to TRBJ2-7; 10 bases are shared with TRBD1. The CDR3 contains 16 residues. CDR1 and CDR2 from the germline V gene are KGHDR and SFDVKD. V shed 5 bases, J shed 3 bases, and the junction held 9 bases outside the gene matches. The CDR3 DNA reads TGTGCCACCAGTGGTCACCCCGGGACAGGGGACTACGAGCAGTACTTC. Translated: CATSGHPGTGDYEQYF.

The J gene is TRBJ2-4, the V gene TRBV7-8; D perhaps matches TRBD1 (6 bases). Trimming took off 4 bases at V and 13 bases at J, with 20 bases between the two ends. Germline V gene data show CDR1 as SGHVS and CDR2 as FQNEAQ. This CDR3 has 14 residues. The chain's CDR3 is CASSSTLVGAGQYF. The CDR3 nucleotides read TGTGCCAGCAGCTCGACCCTGGTGGGGGCAGGGCAGTACTTC.

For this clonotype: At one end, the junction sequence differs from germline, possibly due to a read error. In DNA form, the CDR3 reads TGTGCCTGGAGTGCAGTCAGGGCCAGCTCTGGGGCCAGCGTCCTGACTTTC. This translates into CAWSAVRASSGASVLTF. V and J are TRBV30 and TRBJ2-6; possibly TRBD1 for D (5 bases). CDR1 and CDR2 (germline): GTSNPN, SVGIG (reference sequence). The CDR3 sequence is 17 residues long. Variable domain in full (rest from reference TRBV30 and TRBJ2-6): SQTIHQWPATLVQPVGSPLSLECTVEGTSNPNLYWYRQAAGRGLQLLFYSVGIGQISSEVPQNLSASRPQDRQFILSSKKLLLSDSGFYLCAWSAVRASSGASVLTFGAGSRLTVL.

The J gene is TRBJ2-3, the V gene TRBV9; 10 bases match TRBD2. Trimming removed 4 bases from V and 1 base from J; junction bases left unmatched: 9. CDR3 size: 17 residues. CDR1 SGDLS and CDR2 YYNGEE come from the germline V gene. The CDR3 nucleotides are TGTGCCAGCAGCCCTATCGGACTAGCGGACGGCACAGATACGCAGTATTTT. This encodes CASSPIGLADGTDTQYF.

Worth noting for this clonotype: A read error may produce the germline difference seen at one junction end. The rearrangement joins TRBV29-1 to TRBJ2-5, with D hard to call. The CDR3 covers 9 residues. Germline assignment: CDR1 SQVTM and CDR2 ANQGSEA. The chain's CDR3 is CNVDKTQYF. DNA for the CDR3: TGCAACGTTGACAAGACCCAGTACTTC.

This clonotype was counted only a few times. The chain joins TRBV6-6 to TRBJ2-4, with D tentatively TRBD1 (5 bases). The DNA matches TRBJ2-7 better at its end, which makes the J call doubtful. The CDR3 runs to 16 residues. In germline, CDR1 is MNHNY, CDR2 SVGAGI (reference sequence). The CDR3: CASSRAEPRAGNEQYF. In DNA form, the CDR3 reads TGTGCCAGCAGTAGGGCGGAACCCAGGGCTGGGAACGAGCAGTACTTC.

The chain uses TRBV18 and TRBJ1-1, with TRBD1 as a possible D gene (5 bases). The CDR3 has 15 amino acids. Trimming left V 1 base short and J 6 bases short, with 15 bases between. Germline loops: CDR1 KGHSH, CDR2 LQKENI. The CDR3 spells CASSPQGSGGSEAFF. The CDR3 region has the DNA TGTGCCAGCTCACCACAGGGTTCGGGGGGTTCTGAAGCTTTCTTT.

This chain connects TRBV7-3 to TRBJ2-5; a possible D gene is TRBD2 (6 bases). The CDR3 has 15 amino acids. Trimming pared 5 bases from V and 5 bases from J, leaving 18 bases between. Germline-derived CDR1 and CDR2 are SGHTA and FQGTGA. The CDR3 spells CASSKTGRRPETQYF. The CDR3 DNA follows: TGTGCCAGCAGCAAAACCGGGAGACGCCCGGAGACCCAGTACTTC. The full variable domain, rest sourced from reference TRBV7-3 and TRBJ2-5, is GAGVSQTPSNKVTEKGKYVELRCDPISGHTALYWYRQSLGQGPEFLIYFQGTGAADDSGLPNDRFFAVRPEGSVSTLKIQRTERGDSAVYLCASSKTGRRPETQYFGPGTRLLVL.

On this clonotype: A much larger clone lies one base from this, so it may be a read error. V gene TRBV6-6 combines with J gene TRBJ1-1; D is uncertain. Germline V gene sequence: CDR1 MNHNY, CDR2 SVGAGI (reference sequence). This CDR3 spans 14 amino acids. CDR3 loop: CASTKGSGNAEAFF. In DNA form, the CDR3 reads TGTGCCAGCACCAAAGGATCGGGGAACGCTGAAGCTTTCTTT.

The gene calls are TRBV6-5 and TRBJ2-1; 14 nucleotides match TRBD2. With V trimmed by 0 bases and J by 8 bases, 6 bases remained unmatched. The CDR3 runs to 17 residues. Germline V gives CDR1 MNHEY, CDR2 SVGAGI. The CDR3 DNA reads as TGTGCCAGCAGTTACTCGGGGACTAGCGGGAGTGTTGATGAGCAGTTCTTC. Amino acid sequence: CASSYSGTSGSVDEQFF.